This is a list of T cell receptor beta chains from one sample in a study of cytomegalovirus exposure and HLA in healthy donors. Generated by immunoSEQ multiplex PCR, the TCRdb table keeps only in-frame clones and is missing some. The sample records some 73,000 clones, about 87% being singletons. Sequencing was done on a sample of PBMCs. The source is a woman younger than 30 in good health and CMV-seropositive. The CDR3 runs from the conserved cysteine through the conserved F or W. D genes are given only for firm matches. Size is omitted from some rows. Given values are once, few, many or a class for expanded clones.

v_call,clone_size,d_call,j_call,cdr3_aa,cdr3_nt
TRBV6-6,.,.,TRBJ2-1,CASSYRDSSYNEQFF,TGTGCCAGCAGTTACAGAGACAGCTCCTACAATGAGCAGTTCTTC
TRBV6-5,once,TRBD2,TRBJ2-2,CASTRMRESTGELFF,TGTGCCAGCACGAGAATGCGGGAGAGCACCGGGGAGCTGTTTTTT
TRBV28,once,TRBD1,TRBJ1-5,CASGLGQGVVQPQHF,TGTGCCAGCGGGCTGGGACAGGGGGTGGTTCAGCCCCAGCATTTT
TRBV14,.,.,TRBJ2-7,CASSQGGYEQYF,TGTGCCAGCAGCCAAGGAGGGTACGAGCAGTACTTC
TRBV7-9,.,.,TRBJ2-6,CASSLAATISGANVLTF,TGTGCCAGCAGCTTAGCGGCGACAATCTCTGGGGCCAACGTCCTGACTTTC
TRBV28,.,.,TRBJ1-2,CASSPPTRDLYGYTF,TGTGCCAGCAGTCCCCCGACTCGGGATCTCTATGGCTACACCTTC
TRBV2,.,TRBD2,TRBJ2-1,CASRLPGLAGNEQFF,TGTGCCAGCAGATTACCGGGACTAGCGGGAAATGAGCAGTTCTTC
TRBV9,.,.,TRBJ2-1,CASSTNRLVGRDEQFF,TGTGCCAGCAGCACCAATCGACTAGTGGGGCGCGATGAGCAGTTCTTC
TRBV6-1,.,.,TRBJ1-2,CASRGRVLDYGYTF,TGTGCCAGCAGGGGCAGGGTTTTAGACTATGGCTACACCTTC
TRBV15,.,.,TRBJ1-5,CATSRVGRLSDQPQHF,TGTGCCACCAGCAGAGTAGGACGACTTAGCGATCAGCCCCAGCATTTT
TRBV5-1,once,TRBD2,TRBJ2-1,CASSPGGAWNNEQFF,TGCGCCAGCAGCCCCGGGGGGGCCTGGAACAATGAGCAGTTCTTC
TRBV29-1,.,TRBD2,TRBJ2-7,CSVGGSGSSYEQYF,TGCAGCGTTGGGGGTAGCGGGAGCTCCTACGAGCAGTACTTC
TRBV13,.,.,TRBJ2-7,CASSLRRSSYEQYF,TGTGCCAGCAGCTTACGTCGGAGCTCCTACGAGCAGTACTTC
TRBV18,.,.,TRBJ2-2,CASSLTDRLGSGELFF,TGTGCCAGCTCACTTACCGACCGGTTAGGGAGCGGGGAGCTGTTTTTT
TRBV5-5,.,TRBD2,TRBJ2-2,CASSLRRGLAGEKTGELFF,TGTGCCAGCAGCTTGAGAAGGGGACTAGCGGGAGAGAAGACCGGGGAGCTGTTTTTT
TRBV10-2,.,.,TRBJ1-2,CASSDAGWHGYTF,TGCGCCAGCAGTGATGCAGGATGGCATGGCTACACCTTC
TRBV7-9,.,TRBD2,TRBJ2-3,CASSQTGGGFGSTDTQYF,TGTGCCAGCAGCCAAACCGGCGGGGGGTTCGGTAGCACAGATACGCAGTATTTT
TRBV29-1,.,.,TRBJ2-5,CSVLQETQYF,TGCAGCGTTCTTCAAGAGACCCAGTACTTC
TRBV6-5,.,.,TRBJ2-7,CASSYSGQGYEQYF,TGTGCCAGCAGTTACTCGGGGCAGGGGTACGAGCAGTACTTC
TRBV5-6,.,TRBD2,TRBJ2-2,CASSLVGGGTGELFF,TGTGCCAGCAGCTTGGTCGGGGGAGGGACCGGGGAGCTGTTTTTT
TRBV10-3,.,TRBD2,TRBJ2-1,CAIRERESVNEQFF,TGTGCCATCAGAGAGCGGGAATCTGTCAATGAGCAGTTCTTC
TRBV9,few,TRBD2,TRBJ2-7,CASGGLADPYEQYF,TGTGCCAGCGGCGGACTAGCGGATCCCTACGAGCAGTACTTC
TRBV6-5,.,TRBD1,TRBJ1-1,CASTLGQGGTEAFF,TGTGCCAGCACCCTAGGACAGGGCGGCACTGAAGCTTTCTTT
TRBV7-6,.,TRBD2,TRBJ2-2,CASSPRLAGGANTGELFF,TGTGCCAGCAGCCCCCGACTAGCGGGAGGAGCGAACACCGGGGAGCTGTTTTTT
TRBV15,.,TRBD2,TRBJ2-1,CATSRDRGAGGDNEQFF,TGTGCCACCAGCAGAGATCGTGGGGCGGGAGGCGACAATGAGCAGTTCTTC
TRBV6-1,.,.,TRBJ2-7,CASSEWREAYEQYF,TGTGCCAGCAGTGAATGGAGGGAAGCCTACGAGCAGTACTTC
TRBV5-8,.,.,TRBJ2-5,CASSFRPAVVAETQYF,TGTGCCAGCAGCTTCCGACCAGCGGTAGTGGCAGAGACCCAGTACTTC
TRBV7-2,.,.,TRBJ2-5,CASSLGRGRETQYF,TGTGCCAGCAGCTTAGGGAGGGGGCGGGAGACCCAGTACTTC
TRBV9,.,TRBD1,TRBJ2-1,CASSVARGQETYNEQFF,TGTGCCAGCAGCGTAGCTCGGGGACAGGAAACTTACAATGAGCAGTTCTTC
TRBV6-1,.,TRBD1,TRBJ1-4,CASSETGGVDEKLFF,TGTGCCAGCAGTGAGACAGGGGGAGTTGATGAAAAACTGTTTTTT
TRBV5-6,.,.,TRBJ1-3,CASSLGVTIYF,TGTGCCAGCAGCTTAGGGGTGACCATATATTTT
TRBV9,.,.,TRBJ2-2,CASSASVGRGTGELFF,TGTGCCAGCAGCGCCAGCGTGGGCAGGGGAACCGGGGAGCTGTTTTTT
TRBV19,.,TRBD1,TRBJ2-4,CASSIDGGTGTKNIQYF,TGTGCCAGTAGTATAGATGGGGGGACAGGCACCAAAAACATTCAGTACTTC
TRBV6-4,.,TRBD2,TRBJ2-2,CASSASGSTGELFF,TGTGCCAGCAGTGCTAGCGGGAGCACCGGGGAGCTGTTTTTT
TRBV6-1,.,TRBD2,TRBJ2-1,CASSELPGLAGGIFNEQFF,TGTGCCAGCAGTGAACTCCCGGGACTAGCGGGGGGGATTTTCAATGAGCAGTTCTTC
TRBV2,.,.,TRBJ1-5,CASSKEAGAGQPQHF,TGTGCCAGCAGCAAAGAAGCCGGTGCCGGTCAGCCCCAGCATTTT
TRBV27,.,TRBD1,TRBJ2-3,CASSPTGTGLYSSTDTQYF,TGTGCCAGCAGTCCGACCGGGACAGGCCTATACTCTAGCACAGATACGCAGTATTTT
TRBV19,.,.,TRBJ1-5,CASSISRGFQPQHF,TGTGCCAGTAGTATTTCCAGGGGATTTCAGCCCCAGCATTTT
TRBV27,once,.,TRBJ1-3,CASSLSGVGNTIYF,TGTGCCAGCAGTTTGTCAGGGGTTGGAAACACCATATATTTT
TRBV6-1,.,.,TRBJ1-5,CASSPLGASNQPQHF,TGTGCCAGCAGCCCCTTGGGGGCGAGCAATCAGCCCCAGCATTTT
TRBV5-6,.,.,TRBJ2-1,CASNFGDSNEQFF,TGTGCCAGCAACTTCGGCGACTCCAATGAGCAGTTCTTC
TRBV5-5,.,.,TRBJ2-3,CASRDKQGPDTQYF,TGTGCCAGCAGGGACAAACAGGGACCAGATACGCAGTATTTT
TRBV2,few,TRBD1,TRBJ2-3,CASSRGQGAVDTQYF,TGTGCCAGCAGTCGAGGACAGGGTGCGGTAGATACGCAGTATTTT
TRBV9,.,.,TRBJ2-3,CASSVDSGSTDTQYF,TGTGCCAGCAGCGTAGACAGCGGGAGCACAGATACGCAGTATTTT
TRBV2,.,.,TRBJ1-4,CASSGETEKLFF,TGTGCCAGCTCGGGGGAGACAGAAAAACTGTTTTTT
TRBV6-5,.,.,TRBJ2-5,CASSYSFDSETQYF,TGTGCCAGCAGTTACTCGTTCGACTCGGAGACCCAGTACTTC
TRBV27,.,.,TRBJ2-1,CASSRGSGEQFF,TGTGCCAGCAGTCGGGGGAGCGGTGAGCAGTTCTTC
TRBV28,.,TRBD2,TRBJ2-1,CASSLGTSVYNEQFF,TGTGCCAGCAGTCTCGGGACTAGCGTTTACAATGAGCAGTTCTTC
TRBV7-9,.,TRBD1,TRBJ2-7,CASSLGTGRGSYEQYF,TGTGCCAGCAGCTTAGGGACAGGGAGAGGCTCCTACGAGCAGTACTTC